A selection of T cell receptor beta chains follows, all from one sample in a study of CD8+ T cells in alopecia areata. Profiled with immunoSEQ multiplex PCR; TCRdb holds only in-frame clones, not every one. The sample carries 200,000 or so clones, over 45% recorded once. The specimen was CD4+ T cells sorted from blood, collected at week 24, from a patient treated with tofacitinib. These receptors were taken from a human donor with alopecia areata. Each CDR3 is given with its conserved first and last residue. The order of the fields is V gene, clone size, D gene, J gene, CDR3 DNA, CDR3 protein. A D gene is named only where the DNA matches it firmly. Size is omitted from some rows. Given values are once, few, many or a class for expanded clones.

v_gene: TRBV11-2; abundance: NA; d_gene: NA; j_gene: TRBJ2-3; CDR3nt: TGTGCCAGCAGCCCTTTAGCGGTTAGCACAGATACGCAGTATTTT; CDR3aa: CASSPLAVSTDTQYF
v_gene: TRBV15; abundance: NA; d_gene: NA; j_gene: TRBJ1-1; CDR3nt: TGTGCCACCAGCAGAGTTAGGGGGGGCACCACTGAAGCTTTCTTT; CDR3aa: CATSRVRGGTTEAFF
v_gene: TRBV4-1; abundance: NA; d_gene: NA; j_gene: TRBJ2-3; CDR3nt: TGCGCCAGCAGCCAAGGGGTAGCGAACACAGATACGCAGTATTTT; CDR3aa: CASSQGVANTDTQYF
v_gene: TRBV11-3; abundance: few; d_gene: TRBD1; j_gene: TRBJ2-5; CDR3nt: TGTGCCAGCAGCCTAGACAGGGACCCAGAGACCCAGTACTTC; CDR3aa: CASSLDRDPETQYF
v_gene: TRBV7-2; abundance: NA; d_gene: NA; j_gene: TRBJ2-3; CDR3nt: TGTGCCAGCACCGATTCACCGAGAGGTTCAGATACGCAGTATTTT; CDR3aa: CASTDSPRGSDTQYF
v_gene: TRBV5-1; abundance: few; d_gene: NA; j_gene: TRBJ2-2; CDR3nt: TGCGCCAGCTCAGCCCCTTTTGCGTCCGGGGAGCTGTTTTTT; CDR3aa: CASSAPFASGELFF
v_gene: TRBV6-6; abundance: NA; d_gene: NA; j_gene: TRBJ1-5; CDR3nt: TGTGCCAGCACCCTTACAGGGAAAGGTCAGCCCCAGCATTTT; CDR3aa: CASTLTGKGQPQHF
v_gene: TRBV5-1; abundance: few; d_gene: TRBD1; j_gene: TRBJ1-2; CDR3nt: TGCGCCAGCAGCTACCAGGGGGATGGCTACACCTTC; CDR3aa: CASSYQGDGYTF
v_gene: TRBV19; abundance: NA; d_gene: TRBD2; j_gene: TRBJ2-3; CDR3nt: TGTGCCAGTAGTGACGGGACTAGCGGGACTCGCACAGATACGCAGTATTTT; CDR3aa: CASSDGTSGTRTDTQYF
v_gene: TRBV30; abundance: NA; d_gene: TRBD1; j_gene: TRBJ1-1; CDR3nt: TGTGCCTGGAGTGGACAGGGTGGCACTGAAGCTTTCTTT; CDR3aa: CAWSGQGGTEAFF
v_gene: TRBV29-1; abundance: NA; d_gene: NA; j_gene: TRBJ2-4; CDR3nt: TGCAGCGTCCAAGCGTCCCCATTAGCCAAAAACATTCAGTACTTC; CDR3aa: CSVQASPLAKNIQYF
v_gene: TRBV11-2; abundance: NA; d_gene: TRBD2; j_gene: TRBJ2-5; CDR3nt: TGTGCCAGCAGCCGGACTAGCCCCGACCAAGAGACCCAGTACTTC; CDR3aa: CASSRTSPDQETQYF
v_gene: TRBV19; abundance: few; d_gene: NA; j_gene: TRBJ2-1; CDR3nt: TGTGCCAGTAGTCCGACCGCCCACAGGAGGGGAAACAATGAGCAGTTCTTC; CDR3aa: CASSPTAHRRGNNEQFF
v_gene: TRBV6-5; abundance: NA; d_gene: NA; j_gene: TRBJ1-2; CDR3nt: TGTGCCAGCAGTTACTCTTCAGGGAATGGTGGCTACACCTTC; CDR3aa: CASSYSSGNGGYTF